This T cell receptor (beta chain) was documented in a study of beta chain features in type 1 diabetes. As for the study in general: Similarity in age, gender and cell yields was seen between patients and healthy donors. All samples together contributed around 98,000,000 sorted cells for examination. Study-level points and caveats: Type 1 diabetes patients showed a moderate but significant shortening of TCRB CDR3s in all four CD4+ subsets. Still unanswered here is whether HLA type influences TCRB rearrangement.

The purity of all sorted populations exceeded 95%. All of the isolated RNA was reverse transcribed, so expressed TCRB transcripts were sequenced. TCRdb's table, derived via immunoSEQ multiplex PCR, lists solely in-frame clones and lacks some. The sample includes hundreds of thousands of clones, over 12% of them seen just once. In regard to this clone: The antigen is unknown.

V was trimmed by 5 bases and J by 2 bases, leaving 9 bases between them. Germline CDR1 SGHAT, CDR2 FQNNGV. The CDR3 runs 13 residues. The V call is TRBV11-2, the J call TRBJ1-1, with D hard to call. The sequence was collected from a man between 18 and 29 years old with type 1 diabetes. The sequencing input was naive CD4+ T cells from blood. CDR3 in amino acids: CASSPGPNTEAFF. The CDR3 DNA reads TGTGCCAGCAGCCCTGGCCCTAACACTGAAGCTTTCTTT.